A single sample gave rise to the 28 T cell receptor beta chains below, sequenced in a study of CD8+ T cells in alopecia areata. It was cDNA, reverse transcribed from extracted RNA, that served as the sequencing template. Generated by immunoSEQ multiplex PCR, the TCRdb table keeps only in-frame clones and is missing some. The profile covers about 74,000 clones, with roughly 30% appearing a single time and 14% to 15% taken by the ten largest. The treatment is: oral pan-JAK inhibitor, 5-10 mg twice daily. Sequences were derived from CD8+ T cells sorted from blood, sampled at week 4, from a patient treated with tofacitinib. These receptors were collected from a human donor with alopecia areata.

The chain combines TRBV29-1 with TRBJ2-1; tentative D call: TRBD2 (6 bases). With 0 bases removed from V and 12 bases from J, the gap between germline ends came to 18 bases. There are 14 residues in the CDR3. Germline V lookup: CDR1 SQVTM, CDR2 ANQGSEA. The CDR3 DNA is TGCAGCGTTGAAGATGCGGGTATAAGGGGAGGGCAGTTCTTC. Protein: CSVEDAGIRGGQFF.

CDR3 loop: CASSPPVLPLGEKLFF. CDR3 DNA sequence: TGTGCCAGCAGTCCGCCCGTCCTCCCGTTGGGCGAAAAACTGTTTTTT. The rearrangement joins TRBV27 to TRBJ1-4; D is unclear. V lost 5 bases and J lost 8, with 21 bases in between. The germline V gene has CDR1 MNHEY and CDR2 SMNVEV (reference sequence). The length of the CDR3 is 16 residues.

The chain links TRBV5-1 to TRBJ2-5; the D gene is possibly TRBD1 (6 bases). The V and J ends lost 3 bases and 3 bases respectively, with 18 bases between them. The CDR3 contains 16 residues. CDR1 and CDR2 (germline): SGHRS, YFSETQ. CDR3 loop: CASSYMPRDTEETQYF. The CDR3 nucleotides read TGCGCCAGCAGCTACATGCCCCGGGACACCGAAGAGACCCAGTACTTC.

The DNA for the CDR3 is TGCGCCAGCAGCCAACCAGGCGGGGGGGAGCCCCAGCATTTT. This gives the protein CASSQPGGGEPQHF. The V call is TRBV4-1, the J call TRBJ1-5; TRBD1 is a possible D gene (5 bases). V dropped 2 bases and J dropped 8 bases, with 13 bases sitting between them. The germline V gene has CDR1 MGHRA and CDR2 YSYEKL. The CDR3 is made up of 14 amino acids.

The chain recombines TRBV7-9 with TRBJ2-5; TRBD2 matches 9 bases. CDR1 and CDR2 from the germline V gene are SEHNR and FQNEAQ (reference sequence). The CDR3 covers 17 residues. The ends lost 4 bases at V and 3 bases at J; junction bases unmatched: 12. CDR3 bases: TGTGCCAGCAGCTCGTCCCCGGGGACTAGCAACAAAGAGACCCAGTACTTC. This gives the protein CASSSSPGTSNKETQYF.

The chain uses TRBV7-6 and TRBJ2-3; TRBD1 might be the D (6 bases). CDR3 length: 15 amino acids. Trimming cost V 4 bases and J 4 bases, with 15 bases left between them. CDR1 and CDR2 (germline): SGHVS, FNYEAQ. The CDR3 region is CASSWENSGADTQYF. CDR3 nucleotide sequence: TGTGCCAGCAGCTGGGAGAACTCAGGGGCAGATACGCAGTATTTT.

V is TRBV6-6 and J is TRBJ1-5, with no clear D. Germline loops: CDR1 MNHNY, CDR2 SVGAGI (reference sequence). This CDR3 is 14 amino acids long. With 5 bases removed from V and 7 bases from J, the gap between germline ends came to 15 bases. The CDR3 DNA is TGTGCCAGCAGTACGTTGGGGAAAGGGCAGCCCCAGCATTTT. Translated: CASSTLGKGQPQHF.

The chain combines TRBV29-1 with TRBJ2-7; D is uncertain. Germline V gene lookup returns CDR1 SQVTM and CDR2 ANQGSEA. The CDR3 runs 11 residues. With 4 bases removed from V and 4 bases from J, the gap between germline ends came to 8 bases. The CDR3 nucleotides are TGCAGCGTTGGAGGATGGTACGAGCAGTACTTC. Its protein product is CSVGGWYEQYF.

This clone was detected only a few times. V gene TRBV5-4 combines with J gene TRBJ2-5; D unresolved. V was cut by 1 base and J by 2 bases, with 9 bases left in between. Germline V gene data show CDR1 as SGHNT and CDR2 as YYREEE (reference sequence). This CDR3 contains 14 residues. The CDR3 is CASSLWAEQETQYF. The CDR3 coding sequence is TGTGCCAGCAGCTTGTGGGCGGAGCAAGAGACCCAGTACTTC.

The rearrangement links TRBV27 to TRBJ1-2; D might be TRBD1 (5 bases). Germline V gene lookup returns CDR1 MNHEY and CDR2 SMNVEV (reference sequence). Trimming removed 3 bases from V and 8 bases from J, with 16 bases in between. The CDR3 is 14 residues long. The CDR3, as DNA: TGTGCCAGCAGTTTTCGGGACTCAACGACGGGCTACACCTTC. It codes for CASSFRDSTTGYTF.

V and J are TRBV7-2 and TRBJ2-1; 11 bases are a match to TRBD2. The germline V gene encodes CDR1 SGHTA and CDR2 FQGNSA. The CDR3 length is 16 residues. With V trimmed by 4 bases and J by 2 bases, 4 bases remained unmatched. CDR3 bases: TGTGCCAGCAGCTGGTTAGCGGGAGGGGCCTACAATGAGCAGTTCTTC. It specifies CASSWLAGGAYNEQFF. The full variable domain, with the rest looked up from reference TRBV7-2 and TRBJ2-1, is GAGVSQSPSNKVTEKGKDVELRCDPISGHTALYWYRQSLGQGLEFLIYFQGNSAPDKSGLPSDRFSAERTGGSVSTLTIQRTQQEDSAVYLCASSWLAGGAYNEQFFGPGTRLTVL.

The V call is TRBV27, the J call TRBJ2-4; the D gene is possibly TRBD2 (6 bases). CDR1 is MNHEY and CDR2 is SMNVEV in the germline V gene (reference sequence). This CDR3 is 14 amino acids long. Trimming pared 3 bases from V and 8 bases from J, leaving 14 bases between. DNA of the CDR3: TGTGCCAGCAGTTTGCGCGGATGGGAGGACATTCAGTACTTC. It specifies CASSLRGWEDIQYF.

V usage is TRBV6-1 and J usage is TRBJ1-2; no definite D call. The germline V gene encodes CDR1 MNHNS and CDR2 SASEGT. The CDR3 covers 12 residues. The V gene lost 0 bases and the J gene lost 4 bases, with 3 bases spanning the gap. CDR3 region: CASSEASYGYTF. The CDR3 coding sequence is TGTGCCAGCAGTGAAGCCTCCTATGGCTACACCTTC.

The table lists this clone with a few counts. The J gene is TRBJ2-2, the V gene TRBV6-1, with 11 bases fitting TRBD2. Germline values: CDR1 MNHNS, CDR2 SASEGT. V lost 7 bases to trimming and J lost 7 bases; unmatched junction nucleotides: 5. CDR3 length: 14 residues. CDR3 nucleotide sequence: TGTGCCAGCAAGGAACTAGCGGGAGTCGGGGAGCTGTTTTTT. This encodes CASKELAGVGELFF.

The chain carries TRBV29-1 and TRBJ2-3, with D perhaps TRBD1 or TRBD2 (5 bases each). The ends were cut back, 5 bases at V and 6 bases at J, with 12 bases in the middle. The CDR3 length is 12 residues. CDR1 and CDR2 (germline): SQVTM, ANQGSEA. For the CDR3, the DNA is TGCAGCGTTCCCTTTTGGGGGGATACGCAGTATTTT. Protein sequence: CSVPFWGDTQYF.

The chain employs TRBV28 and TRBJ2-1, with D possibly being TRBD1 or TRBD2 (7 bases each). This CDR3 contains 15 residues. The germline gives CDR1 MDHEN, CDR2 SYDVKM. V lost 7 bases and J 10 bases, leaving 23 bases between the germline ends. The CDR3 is CASTATPRGGGEQFF. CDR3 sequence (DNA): TGTGCCAGCACCGCCACCCCAAGGGGAGGGGGCGAGCAGTTCTTC.

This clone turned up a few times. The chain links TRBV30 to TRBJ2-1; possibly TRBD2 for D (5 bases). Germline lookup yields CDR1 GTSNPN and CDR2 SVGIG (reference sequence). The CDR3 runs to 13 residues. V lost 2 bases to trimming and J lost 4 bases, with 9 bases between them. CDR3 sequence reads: CAWSPPGYNEQFF. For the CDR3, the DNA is TGTGCCTGGAGTCCCCCGGGATACAATGAGCAGTTCTTC. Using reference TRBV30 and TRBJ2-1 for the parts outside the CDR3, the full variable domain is SQTIHQWPATLVQPVGSPLSLECTVEGTSNPNLYWYRQAAGRGLQLLFYSVGIGQISSEVPQNLSASRPQDRQFILSSKKLLLSDSGFYLCAWSPPGYNEQFFGPGTRLTVL.

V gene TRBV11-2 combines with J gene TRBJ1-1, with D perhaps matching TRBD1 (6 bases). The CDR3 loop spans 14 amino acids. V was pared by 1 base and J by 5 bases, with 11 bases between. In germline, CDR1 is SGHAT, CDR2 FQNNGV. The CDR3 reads CASSLGGGDTEAFF. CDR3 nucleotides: TGTGCCAGCAGCTTAGGAGGGGGGGATACTGAAGCTTTCTTT.

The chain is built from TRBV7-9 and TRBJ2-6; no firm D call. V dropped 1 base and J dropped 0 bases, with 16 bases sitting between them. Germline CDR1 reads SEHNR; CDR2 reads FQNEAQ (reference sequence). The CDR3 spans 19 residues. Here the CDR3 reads CASSLVRSFALSGANVLTF. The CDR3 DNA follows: TGTGCCAGCAGCTTAGTTCGCAGCTTTGCCCTCTCTGGGGCCAACGTCCTGACTTTC.

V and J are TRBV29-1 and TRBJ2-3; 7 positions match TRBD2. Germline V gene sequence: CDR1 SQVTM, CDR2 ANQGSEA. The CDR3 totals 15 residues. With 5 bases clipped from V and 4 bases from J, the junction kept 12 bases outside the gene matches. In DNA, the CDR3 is TGCAGCGTTCTCGTAGGACGGGGGAGGGCAGATACGCAGTATTTT. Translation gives CSVLVGRGRADTQYF.

The CDR3 DNA is TGTGCCAGCAGTGAATCAACGGGTTCGGGCACAGATACGCAGTATTTT. Translated: CASSESTGSGTDTQYF. V usage is TRBV25-1 and J usage is TRBJ2-3; unclear D gene. V was clipped by 1 base and J by 1 base, with 12 bases between them. The germline V gene encodes CDR1 MGHDK and CDR2 SYGVNS. The CDR3 sequence is 16 residues long.

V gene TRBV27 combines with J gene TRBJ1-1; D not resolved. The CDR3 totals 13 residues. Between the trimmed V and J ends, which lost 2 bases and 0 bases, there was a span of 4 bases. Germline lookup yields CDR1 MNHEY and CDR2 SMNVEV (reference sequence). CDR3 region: CASSLGMNTEAFF. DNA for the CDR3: TGTGCCAGCAGTTTAGGGATGAACACTGAAGCTTTCTTT.

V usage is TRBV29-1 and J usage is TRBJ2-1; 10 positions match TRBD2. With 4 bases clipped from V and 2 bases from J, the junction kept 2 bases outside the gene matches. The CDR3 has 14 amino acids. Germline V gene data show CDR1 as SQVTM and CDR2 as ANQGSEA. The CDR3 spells CSVVGLAAYNEQFF. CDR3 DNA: TGCAGCGTTGTAGGACTAGCGGCCTACAATGAGCAGTTCTTC.

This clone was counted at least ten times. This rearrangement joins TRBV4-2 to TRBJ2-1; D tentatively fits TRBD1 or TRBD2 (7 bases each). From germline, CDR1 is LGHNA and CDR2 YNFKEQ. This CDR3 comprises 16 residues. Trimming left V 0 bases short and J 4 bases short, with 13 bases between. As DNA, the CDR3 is TGTGCCAGCAGCCAAGAGGGGGGGACAGCTTACAATGAGCAGTTCTTC. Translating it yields CASSQEGGTAYNEQFF.

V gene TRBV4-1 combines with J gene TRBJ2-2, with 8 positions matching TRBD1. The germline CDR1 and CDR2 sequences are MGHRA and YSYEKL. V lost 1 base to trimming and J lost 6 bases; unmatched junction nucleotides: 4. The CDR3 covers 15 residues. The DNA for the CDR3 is TGCGCCAGCAGCCAAGCGAGGACAGGGCCCGGGGAGCTGTTTTTT. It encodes CASSQARTGPGELFF.

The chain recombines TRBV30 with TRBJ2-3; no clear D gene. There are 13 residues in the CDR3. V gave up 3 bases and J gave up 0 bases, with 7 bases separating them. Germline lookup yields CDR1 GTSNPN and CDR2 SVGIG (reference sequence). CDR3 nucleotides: TGTGCCTGGAGCGACTGGAGCACAGATACGCAGTATTTT. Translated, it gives CAWSDWSTDTQYF.

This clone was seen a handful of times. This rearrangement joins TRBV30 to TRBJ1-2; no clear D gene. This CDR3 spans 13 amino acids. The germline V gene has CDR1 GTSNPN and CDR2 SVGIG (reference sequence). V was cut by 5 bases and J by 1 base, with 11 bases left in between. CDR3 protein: CAWGGLNNYGYTF. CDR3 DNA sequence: TGTGCCTGGGGCGGCTTGAATAACTATGGCTACACCTTC.

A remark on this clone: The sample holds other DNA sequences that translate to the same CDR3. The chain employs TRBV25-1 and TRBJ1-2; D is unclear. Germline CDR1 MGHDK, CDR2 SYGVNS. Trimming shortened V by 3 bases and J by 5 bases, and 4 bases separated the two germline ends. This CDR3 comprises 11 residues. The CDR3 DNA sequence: TGTGCCAGCAGTGATGGGTATGGCTACACCTTC. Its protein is CASSDGYGYTF.